This T cell receptor beta chain is from a study of blood T cell repertoires in COVID-19. For the study at large: COVID-19 samples, acute and convalescent, were from the United States, Italy and Spain. T cells, B-cell-depleted T cells, or PBMCs provided the cDNA or gDNA that served as material.

Original data processing: Counts of nucleated cells, estimated from reference gene primer amplification, were obtained. The repertoire was sequenced with immunoSEQ multiplex PCR; TCRdb's copy has only in-frame clones and lacks some. Clone size and V and J calls were adopted from that table, with D and trimming inferred from the DNA. Among 150,000 to 200,000 clones listed, roughly nine tenths were seen once. The germline gives CDR1 LGHNA, CDR2 YSLEER. V was shortened by 5 bases and J by 6 bases, with 17 bases between the two germline ends. The CDR3 spans 15 residues. Sequenced input: peripheral blood. The chain combines TRBV4-3 with TRBJ2-1, with D possibly being TRBD1 (5 bases). The TCR sequence derives from a man aged 18 to 29 who had recovered from COVID-19. The DNA of the CDR3 is TGCGCCAGCAGCTCGACAGTTGGGAAGGGCAATGAGCAGTTCTTC. Its protein is CASSSTVGKGNEQFF.